Presented here are 6 T cell receptor beta chains from one specimen sequenced in a study of shared clonotypes between healthy human individuals. Sequencing used immunoSEQ multiplex PCR; TCRdb keeps in-frame clones, though not all of them. Counted here are around 2,000,000 clones, just over 90% occurring once; the ten biggest clones make up around 1.7%. Terminally differentiated effector memory CD45RA+ cells were left out of the naive CD8 fraction, which was CD45RO-negative and positively selected for CCR7. Material for sequencing was naive CD8+ T cells from PBMCs. The receptors derive from a man between 18 and 35 years old in good health. Some clones in this sample may be carry-over from other donors' samples.

The genes are TRBV28 and TRBJ2-1, with TRBD2 identical over 11 bases. Trimming took 5 bases from V and 5 from J; bases not matched to a gene: 8. This CDR3 contains 16 residues. The germline CDR1 and CDR2 sequences are MDHEN and SYDVKM. As DNA, the CDR3 is TGTGCCAGCAGTCCCTTGGGACTAGCGGTAAACAATGAGCAGTTCTTC. Encoded protein: CASSPLGLAVNNEQFF.

The V call is TRBV4-1, the J call TRBJ2-7; 8 bases align to TRBD1. Trimming removed 4 bases from V and 6 bases from J; junction bases left unmatched: 11. The CDR3 loop spans 15 amino acids. CDR1 is MGHRA, CDR2 YSYEKL, per germline. CDR3: CASSPNQGASGEQYF. DNA of the CDR3: TGCGCCAGCAGCCCGAATCAGGGGGCCTCTGGCGAGCAGTACTTC.

V is TRBV6-4 and J is TRBJ2-3; 7 bases line up with TRBD2. The CDR3 sequence is 17 residues long. Germline-derived CDR1 and CDR2 are MRHNA and SNTAGT. J was trimmed by 3 bases and V by 7 bases; bases with no gene match: 16. This chain's CDR3 is CASTSSGDVSLTDTQYF. DNA for the CDR3: TGTGCCAGCACCTCTAGCGGAGACGTGAGTTTGACAGATACGCAGTATTTT.

The chain's CDR3 is CASSPVQRASRITYEQYF. The CDR3 coding sequence is TGTGCCAGCAGCCCGGTCCAGAGGGCCTCCAGGATAACCTACGAGCAGTACTTC. This chain connects TRBV11-2 to TRBJ2-7; a possible D gene is TRBD2 (5 bases). Germline V lookup: CDR1 SGHAT, CDR2 FQNNGV. Deletions cut 5 bases from V and 2 bases from J, with 25 bases between. The CDR3 sequence is 18 residues long.

V gene TRBV14 combines with J gene TRBJ2-2; 10 positions match TRBD2. CDR1 and CDR2 (germline): SGHDN, FVKESK. V lost 2 bases, J lost 9 bases, and 6 bases stayed unmatched. This CDR3 is built from 15 residues. CDR3 in DNA: TGTGCCAGCAGCCAAAGCGGGAGGGCCCACCGGGAGCTGTTTTTT. Amino acids: CASSQSGRAHRELFF. The whole variable domain, filled in from reference TRBV14 and TRBJ2-2, reads EAGVTQFPSHSVIEKGQTVTLRCDPISGHDNLYWYRRVMGKEIKFLLHFVKESKQDESGMPNNRFLAERTGGTYSTLKVQPAELEDSGVYFCASSQSGRAHRELFFGEGSRLTVL.

The gene calls are TRBV4-3 and TRBJ2-2; D is undetermined. CDR1 is LGHNA and CDR2 is YSLEER in the germline V gene. V lost 0 bases to trimming and J lost 0 bases, with 5 bases between them. This CDR3 region has 15 residues. CDR3 region: CASSQDYPNTGELFF. DNA for the CDR3: TGCGCCAGCAGCCAAGACTACCCGAACACCGGGGAGCTGTTTTTT.